These 10 T cell receptor beta chains originate from one sample sequenced in a study of T cell repertoires in cytomegalovirus infection. Using its own MiXCR run on the reads, TCRdb lists one record per CDR3 protein. This sample yields about 250,000 distinct CDR3 sequences, of which over 15% are seen a single time; approximately 44% belongs to the top ten. Sequenced input: CD8+ T cells from PBMCs. These receptors all stem from a human donor in good health (CMV status not recorded). Some clones in this sample may be carry-over from other donors' samples.

The sample holds many counts of this clonotype. CDR3 sequence reads: CASSPERYEQYF. Written as DNA, the CDR3 is TGTGCCAGCAGCCCGGAGAGGTACGAGCAGTACTTC. V and J are TRBV7-2 and TRBJ2-7; D remains ambiguous. The ends were cut back, 5 bases at V and 4 bases at J, with 9 bases in the middle. Per germline, CDR1 SGHTA and CDR2 FQGNSA. There are 12 residues in the CDR3.

V gene TRBV27 combines with J gene TRBJ2-7; D might be TRBD2 (6 bases). This CDR3 has 13 residues. CDR1 is MNHEY, CDR2 SMNVEV, per germline (reference sequence). The ends were cut back, 6 bases at V and 0 bases at J, with 9 bases in the middle. The CDR3: CASSVGLSYEQYF. CDR3 bases: TGTGCCAGCAGCGTGGGACTCTCCTACGAGCAGTACTTC.

This clonotype was counted only a few times. This sequence joins TRBV6-2 or TRBV6-3 and TRBJ1-2, with TRBD1 matching over 7 bases. CDR1 and CDR2 from the germline V gene are MNHEY and SVGEGT. CDR3 length equals 13 residues. After removal of 5 bases from V and 5 bases from J, the junction contained 5 bases not matched to a gene. CDR3 loop: CASSPGQLYGYTF. Written as DNA, the CDR3 is TGTGCCAGCAGTCCGGGACAGCTATATGGCTACACCTTC.

Many counts were recorded for this clonotype. This chain links TRBV6-2 or TRBV6-3 with TRBJ2-5, with 7 bases matching TRBD1. Losses at the gene ends were 1 base for V and 1 base for J; bases not matched to a gene: 3. CDR1 and CDR2 (germline): MNHEY, SVGEGT. The length of the CDR3 is 15 residues. CDR3 DNA sequence: TGTGCCAGCAGTTACTATGACAGGGTCCAAGAGACCCAGTACTTC. This gives the protein CASSYYDRVQETQYF.

Points on this clonotype: At one of its ends the junction is not consistent with the germline gene, which may arise from a read error. This chain connects TRBV28 to TRBJ2-3, with D tentatively TRBD2 (6 bases). This CDR3 has 16 amino acids. Germline V lookup: CDR1 MDHEN, CDR2 SYDVKM. DNA for the CDR3: TGTGCCAACAGTCGCGGGAACAGTTTTAGCACAGATACGCAGTATTTT. It encodes CANSRGNSFSTDTQYF.

The chain employs TRBV27 and TRBJ2-5, with 7 bases fitting TRBD1. The trim removed 6 bases at V and 3 bases at J, leaving 13 bases unmatched. The CDR3 extends over 16 amino acids. Looked up from germline, CDR1 is MNHEY and CDR2 is SMNVEV (reference sequence). The CDR3, as DNA: TGTGCCAGCAGACCTAACGGACAGGCGATCAAAGAGACCCAGTACTTC. Protein sequence: CASRPNGQAIKETQYF.

This clonotype was counted only a few times. V and J are TRBV27 and TRBJ1-6; D is possibly TRBD1 (5 bases). Germline values: CDR1 MNHEY, CDR2 SMNVEV (reference sequence). The CDR3 totals 15 residues. Trimming cost V 4 bases and J 7 bases, with 14 bases left between them. CDR3 sequence: CASSSIGTANSPLHF. CDR3 sequence (DNA): TGTGCCAGCAGTTCCATCGGGACGGCAAATTCACCCCTCCACTTT.

This clonotype came up a few times. This sequence joins TRBV28 and TRBJ1-1; perhaps TRBD1 as D (5 bases). The V gene lost 5 bases and the J gene lost 4 bases, with 11 bases spanning the gap. CDR3 length equals 13 residues. Germline lookup yields CDR1 MDHEN and CDR2 SYDVKM. This CDR3 is CASSRGGATEAFF. The CDR3 nucleotides are TGTGCCAGCAGTCGGGGGGGTGCCACTGAAGCTTTCTTT.

Many counts were recorded for this clonotype. The chain uses TRBV4-1 and TRBJ1-3; D remains unclear. V was clipped by 5 bases and J by 1 base, with 6 bases between them. Germline CDR1 MGHRA, CDR2 YSYEKL. There are 13 residues in the CDR3. The CDR3 DNA sequence: TGCGCCAGCAGCACTGGGTCTGGAAACACCATATATTTT. It codes for CASSTGSGNTIYF.

This chain links TRBV7-6 with TRBJ2-2; D tentatively fits TRBD1 or TRBD2 (5 bases each). Germline V gene lookup returns CDR1 SGHVS and CDR2 FNYEAQ. The V end was cut by 3 bases, the J end by 5 bases, with 16 bases between. The CDR3 has 16 amino acids. CDR3 in DNA: TGTGCCAGCAGCTTGGGGGAGAATGGCGGTACCGGGGAGCTGTTTTTT. Encoded protein: CASSLGENGGTGELFF.